This TCR beta chain was captured by sequencing in a study of neurological immune-mediated disorders. In this sample, this clonotype turned up many times. Libraries used 2 million unsorted PBMCs kept frozen in RNAlater. CDR3 length: 15 amino acids. Germline V gene sequence: CDR1 SQVTM, CDR2 ANQGSEA. Trimming cost V 6 bases and J 5 bases, with 22 bases left between them. TCRdb reprocessed the 5' RACE reads via MiXCR and lists one record per CDR3 protein. This table holds almost 85,000 distinct CDR3 sequences, approximately 2.8% found once. This chain links TRBV29-1 with TRBJ2-5, with a possible D match to TRBD1 (6 bases). Sequenced input: PBMCs. The clonotype originates from a woman aged 25 to 39 with multiple sclerosis. CDR3 in amino acids: CSVRPLAGVSETQYF. The CDR3 nucleotides are TGCAGCGTACGACCTCTAGCAGGGGTCAGTGAGACCCAGTACTTC.